A selection of T cell receptor beta chains follows, all from one sample in a study of blood T cell repertoires in COVID-19. Sequenced by immunoSEQ multiplex PCR; TCRdb stores in-frame clones only, minus some. The table has approximately 430,000 clones, 86% seen once; the top ten hold 1.4%. Sequencing was performed on peripheral blood. Source of these receptors: a woman in her thirties with active or convalescent COVID-19. Each CDR3 is given with its conserved first and last residue. The D gene is left open where the match is weak. The size entry is marked missing in some rows and otherwise reads once, few, many or a size class.

>TRBD2|TRBV5-6|-|TRBJ2-7
TGTGCCATAGGTAGCGGGGTCTACTACGAGCAGTACTTC
CAIGSGVYYEQYF
>TRBD1|TRBV28|-|TRBJ2-2
TGTGCCAGCAGTTTTTTAGGGCGGACAGGTCACACCGGGGAGCTGTTTTTT
CASSFLGRTGHTGELFF
>TRBD1|TRBV19|many|TRBJ1-3
TGTGCCACCCGACAGGGGGAAAGTGGAAACACCATATATTTT
CATRQGESGNTIYF
>-|TRBV4-1|-|TRBJ2-7
TGCGCCAGCAGCCAAGATTACAGCGGGTTGACCTACGAGCAGTACTTC
CASSQDYSGLTYEQYF
>TRBD1|TRBV7-9|-|TRBJ1-5
TGTGCCAGCAGCCCCGGGACAGGACCCCGGCCCCAGCATTTT
CASSPGTGPRPQHF
>-|TRBV3-1/TRBV3-2|-|TRBJ1-1
TGTGCCAGCAGCCAATCTTTGGCCATCGGGGCTTTCTTT
CASSQSLAIGAFF
>-|TRBV6-1|once|TRBJ1-1
TGTGCCAGCAGTGAACAAACAGGACTGAACACTGAAGCTTTCTTT
CASSEQTGLNTEAFF
>-|TRBV5-1|-|TRBJ1-3
TGCGCCAGCCCGACGGGGGGGTCCTGCTCTGGAAACACCATATATTTT
CASPTGGSCSGNTIYF
>TRBD1|TRBV5-6|-|TRBJ1-1
TGTGCCAGCAGACGACAGGGGTTGGTCACTGAAGCTTTCTTT
CASRRQGLVTEAFF
>-|TRBV27|-|TRBJ1-2
TGTGCCAGCAGTTTTGACCGGACTCTACTGCGGGGCTACACCTTC
CASSFDRTLLRGYTF
>-|TRBV2|-|TRBJ2-3
TGTGCCAGCAGTGGACTAGAGCGCTACACAGATACGCAGTATTTT
CASSGLERYTDTQYF
>TRBD1|TRBV4-2|-|TRBJ1-1
TGTGCCAGCAGCCACAGCTCGGGACAGGGGACGAACACTGAAGCTTTCTTT
CASSHSSGQGTNTEAFF
>TRBD2|TRBV24-1|-|TRBJ2-1
TGTGCCACCAGTGATCGACTAGCGGGAGTTAATGAGCAGTTCTTC
CATSDRLAGVNEQFF
>TRBD1|TRBV5-4|-|TRBJ2-7
TGTGCCAGCAGCTTGGGGCCCGGGACAGGCTACGAGCAGTACTTC
CASSLGPGTGYEQYF
>TRBD2|TRBV5-4|-|TRBJ2-7
TGTGCCAGCAGTAGCGGGGGGCCGACCTACGAGCAGTACTTC
CASSSGGPTYEQYF
>-|TRBV25-1|-|TRBJ2-1
TGTGCCAGCAGTGAAGGGCTGCACAATGAGCAGTTCTTC
CASSEGLHNEQFF
>TRBD1|TRBV14|few|TRBJ1-5
TGTGCCAGCAGCCAAGGACAGGGAAGCAATCAGCCCCAGCATTTT
CASSQGQGSNQPQHF
>TRBD2|TRBV4-1|-|TRBJ2-3
TGCGCCAGCGGGGGGAACGGGGGGGCCGTTTGGGATACGCAGTATTTT
CASGGNGGAVWDTQYF
>-|TRBV21-1|-|TRBJ2-7
TGTGCCAGCAGCAAAGTTGAGTGGGGATCGACAGAGGCTAGCGGGTTCGCGTACGAGCAGTACTTC
CASSKVEWGSTEASGFAYEQYF
>-|TRBV4-1|-|TRBJ2-7
TGCGCCAGCAGCCAGTCTGGAGCGCGACCAGAGCAGTACTTC
CASSQSGARPEQYF
>TRBD1|TRBV27|-|TRBJ2-1
TGTGCCAGCAGACCCCGGGACAGATGCCCCCGGTACAATGAGCAGTTCTTC
CASRPRDRCPRYNEQFF
>TRBD1|TRBV18|-|TRBJ1-1
TGTGCCAGCTCACCTATCAGGACAGGGGGGACCATTGAAGCTTTCTTT
CASSPIRTGGTIEAFF
>TRBD1|TRBV4-1|-|TRBJ1-5
TGCGCCAGCAGCGGACAGGGGGTTAACGGTCAGCCCCAGCATTTT
CASSGQGVNGQPQHF
>TRBD1|TRBV27|-|TRBJ1-6
TGTGCCAGCAGTCCGGGACAGGGGATCGGCGGCTATAATTCACCCCTCCACTTT
CASSPGQGIGGYNSPLHF
>-|TRBV5-6|-|TRBJ1-1
TGTGCCAGCAGCTTCCAGAACATGAACACTGAAGCTTTCTTT
CASSFQNMNTEAFF
>TRBD2|TRBV7-2|-|TRBJ2-1
TGTGCCAGCAGCTTAGCCGGGACTAGCGGATACAATGAGCAGTTCTTC
CASSLAGTSGYNEQFF
>TRBD2|TRBV10-3|-|TRBJ2-1
TGTGCCATCAGTGGGACTAGCGGGGGGGCTAGTGAGCAGTTCTTC
CAISGTSGGASEQFF
>TRBD1|TRBV3-1/TRBV3-2|-|TRBJ2-1
TGTGCCAGCAGCCAGTCACTACCGGGACAGGGGTCGTTCTTC
CASSQSLPGQGSFF
>-|TRBV14|-|TRBJ1-1
TGTGCCAGCAGCCAAGGACGACAGTTGAACACTGAAGCTTTCTTT
CASSQGRQLNTEAFF
>-|TRBV7-8|once|TRBJ1-6
TGTGCCAGCAGCTTAAATGGTTTGGCAGCGAATTCACCCCTCCACTTT
CASSLNGLAANSPLHF
>TRBD1|TRBV11-2|-|TRBJ1-2
TGTGCCAGCAGCTTATCCCGGGACAGGAAGAACTATGGCTACACCTTC
CASSLSRDRKNYGYTF
>-|TRBV5-5|once|TRBJ2-4
TGTGCCAGCAGCTTTTCTCCTTCCACGGACATTCAGTACTTC
CASSFSPSTDIQYF
>TRBD2|TRBV2|once|TRBJ2-1
TGTGCCAGCAATAGACTAGCGGAACCCTACAATGAGCAGTTCTTC
CASNRLAEPYNEQFF
>-|TRBV6-5|once|TRBJ2-7
TGTGCCAGCAGTTTACGGGGGTTCTCCTACGAGCAGTACTTC
CASSLRGFSYEQYF
>TRBD1|TRBV6-5|-|TRBJ1-6
TGTGCAGGGGGCGCGAATTCACCCCTCCACTTT
CAGGANSPLHF
>TRBD1|TRBV6-5|once|TRBJ1-4
TGTGCCAGCAGTTACGGACAGGGTATAACTAATGAAAAACTGTTTTTT
CASSYGQGITNEKLFF
>TRBD2|TRBV5-1|-|TRBJ2-3
TGCGCCAGCAGCTGGGGACTAACAAACACAGATACGCAGTATTTT
CASSWGLTNTDTQYF
>-|TRBV2|-|TRBJ1-1
TGTGCCAGCAGGCAGGGTCCTGAAGCTTTCTTT
CASRQGPEAFF
>TRBD1|TRBV11-2|-|TRBJ1-1
TGTGCCAGCAGCTTAGGAAAGACAGGGGCGGACACTGAAGCTTTCTTT
CASSLGKTGADTEAFF
>TRBD1|TRBV28|-|TRBJ2-7
TGTGCCAGCAGCTCCACCTTCGGGGACAGGGGGGCATACGAGCAGTACTTC
CASSSTFGDRGAYEQYF
>TRBD1|TRBV2|-|TRBJ1-5
TGTGCCAGCAGACTACCGACAGGGGGAATGGAGCAGCCCCAGCATTTT
CASRLPTGGMEQPQHF
>TRBD1|TRBV10-3|-|TRBJ1-2
TGTGCCATCAGTGAGCCGACCGGGACAGGGAATGGCTACACCTTC
CAISEPTGTGNGYTF